Below are 14 T cell receptor beta chains sequenced from a single sample in a study of blood T cell repertoires in COVID-19. Sequenced by immunoSEQ multiplex PCR; TCRdb stores in-frame clones only, minus some. The top ten clones hold roughly an eighth of a sample with over 150,000 clones, roughly 80% of them seen once. Sequenced material: peripheral blood. The source is a woman aged 55-70 years with COVID-19, enrolled during active disease.

V and J are TRBV24-1 and TRBJ1-2; the D is unclear. This CDR3 spans 17 amino acids. Trimming removed 4 bases at V and 2 bases at J, with 19 bases between. The germline CDR1 and CDR2 sequences are KGHDR and SFDVKD. CDR3 sequence: CATSETFPTRPNYGYTF. Written as DNA, the CDR3 is TGTGCCACCAGTGAGACTTTCCCCACCCGGCCCAACTATGGCTACACCTTC.

This chain uses TRBV5-6 with TRBJ1-2; 10 bases are a match to TRBD1. The J segment lost 5 bases and the V segment lost 5 bases, leaving 6 bases of the junction unmatched. The CDR3 is made up of 14 amino acids. Germline V gene data show CDR1 as SGHDT and CDR2 as YYEEEE. The CDR3 bases are TGTGCCAGCAGTATTGGGACAGGGGTGTATGGCTACACCTTC. Translation gives CASSIGTGVYGYTF.

This rearrangement joins TRBV18 to TRBJ1-5; D not resolved. V gave up 6 bases and J gave up 5 bases, with 11 bases separating them. From germline, CDR1 is KGHSH and CDR2 LQKENI. The CDR3 is 13 amino acids. The CDR3 region is CASSAGQDQPQHF. In DNA, the CDR3 is TGTGCCAGCTCCGCTGGGCAAGATCAGCCCCAGCATTTT.

This clone has more than one count but fewer than ten. J is TRBJ2-1 and V is TRBV6-4; TRBD2 aligns across 11 bases. The CDR3 is 14 residues long. CDR1 MRHNA and CDR2 SNTAGT come from the germline V gene. The junction had 4 bases not matched to a gene; V was cut back by 3 bases and J by 9 bases. The DNA for the CDR3 is TGTGCCAGCAGTGAGCTAGCGGGAGGAAGTGAGCAGTTCTTC. Its protein is CASSELAGGSEQFF.

As regards this clone: This sample also contains other DNA sequences that code for the same CDR3. The chain joins TRBV5-1 to TRBJ1-1; D gene unclear. The CDR3 extends over 13 amino acids. V was trimmed by 0 bases and J by 1 base, leaving 4 bases between them. CDR1 and CDR2 from the germline V gene are SGHRS and YFSETQ. The CDR3 sequence is CASSLDRNTEAFF. DNA of the CDR3: TGCGCCAGCAGCTTGGATAGGAACACTGAAGCTTTCTTT.

This clone was detected only a few times. The chain employs TRBV2 and TRBJ1-2, with 9 positions matching TRBD1. Per germline, CDR1 SNHLY and CDR2 FYNNEI. V was pared by 2 bases and J by 6 bases, with 10 bases of the junction left unmatched. This CDR3 is built from 16 residues. CDR3 in amino acids: CASSEHPLRDRDGYTF. As DNA, the CDR3 is TGTGCCAGCAGTGAACACCCGCTGAGGGACAGGGATGGCTACACCTTC.

The chain employs TRBV5-6 and TRBJ2-5; 8 bases map to TRBD2. Germline loops: CDR1 SGHDT, CDR2 YYEEEE. V lost 1 base, J lost 1 base, and 6 bases stayed unmatched. The CDR3 is 16 residues long. The CDR3 nucleotides read TGTGCCAGCAGCTTGTACTCGGGAGGGACCCAAGAGACCCAGTACTTC. It encodes CASSLYSGGTQETQYF.

This clone was seen only a few times. The rearrangement uses TRBV7-2 and TRBJ2-1; TRBD1 matches 8 bases. With V trimmed by 5 bases and J by 5 bases, 8 bases remained unmatched. Per germline, CDR1 SGHTA and CDR2 FQGNSA. This CDR3 comprises 15 residues. The CDR3 DNA reads TGTGCCAGCAGCGCCAGACAGGGGAGGAACAATGAGCAGTTCTTC. Its translation is CASSARQGRNNEQFF.

The chain employs TRBV6-5 and TRBJ2-5; tentative D call: TRBD1 (7 bases). CDR1 and CDR2 (germline): MNHEY, SVGAGI. V was clipped by 6 bases and J by 5 bases, with 16 bases between them. The CDR3 is 14 residues long. The CDR3 DNA sequence: TGTGCCAGCAGCCACAGGGGAGGAGGGGAGACCCAGTACTTC. This gives the protein CASSHRGGGETQYF.

The chain carries TRBV27 and TRBJ2-1, with no clear D. Trimming took off 5 bases at V and 2 bases at J, with 4 bases between the two ends. The CDR3 consists of 12 residues. Germline assignment: CDR1 MNHEY and CDR2 SMNVEV (reference sequence). CDR3 bases: TGTGCCAGCAGTGGAGCCTACAATGAGCAGTTCTTC. It yields the protein CASSGAYNEQFF.

The V gene is TRBV12-3 or TRBV12-4, the J gene TRBJ2-3; a weak D match, TRBD2 (6 bases). V was cut by 3 bases and J by 6 bases, with 10 bases left in between. The CDR3 consists of 13 residues. For the CDR3, the DNA is TGTGCCAGCAGTTTCGGGGGTAGGGATACGCAGTATTTT. It specifies CASSFGGRDTQYF.

V and J are TRBV5-6 and TRBJ2-2; D uncertain. The CDR3 loop spans 14 amino acids. Germline-derived CDR1 and CDR2 are SGHDT and YYEEEE. V lost 0 bases and J 6 bases, leaving 9 bases between the germline ends. DNA for the CDR3: TGTGCCAGCAGCTTGGGACTCCGAGCCGGGGAGCTGTTTTTT. It specifies CASSLGLRAGELFF. Full variable domain (rest looked up from reference TRBV5-6 and TRBJ2-2): DAGVTQSPTHLIKTRGQQVTLRCSPKSGHDTVSWYQQALGQGPQFIFQYYEEEERQRGNFPDRFSGHQFPNYSSELNVNALLLGDSALYLCASSLGLRAGELFFGEGSRLTVL.

The V call is TRBV2, the J call TRBJ1-6; D unresolved. Germline V gene sequence: CDR1 SNHLY, CDR2 FYNNEI. The CDR3 runs to 10 residues. Trimming removed 8 bases at V and 9 bases at J, with 5 bases between. The CDR3 region is CASGSSPLHF. In DNA, the CDR3 is TGTGCCAGCGGGAGTTCACCCCTCCACTTT.

J is TRBJ2-5 and V is TRBV19; D gene ambiguous. The CDR3 contains 13 residues. The germline V gene has CDR1 LNHDA and CDR2 SQIVND (reference sequence). The germline V and J ends were trimmed by 5 bases and 5 bases, with 12 bases remaining between them. The CDR3 protein is CASSFTLRETQYF. The CDR3 region has the DNA TGTGCCAGTAGTTTTACGCTACGGGAGACCCAGTACTTC.